The following is a T cell receptor (beta chain) sequence with its context. Its antigen is not known. The data were obtained in a study of shared clonotypes between healthy human individuals. Whole-study context: CD4 naive cells filled three plates per donor, CD4 memory three, CD8 naive two and CD8 memory one. General study findings and limits: The study generally estimated greater richness for naive than memory subsets. Non-shared clonotypes had lower generation probabilities than clonotypes shared by all four sorted-subset donors. Shared across a few donors were around 5% of the naive CD4 clonotypes.

V gave up 4 bases and J gave up 4 bases, with 26 bases separating them. This CDR3 has 18 amino acids. From germline, CDR1 is LNHDA and CDR2 SQIVND (reference sequence). Naive CD8 cells were CD45RO-negative, positively selected for CCR7, excluding terminally differentiated effector memory CD45RA+ cells. Some clones are missing from TCRdb's copy, which holds only in-frame ones; the method was immunoSEQ multiplex PCR. The table records about 2 million clones, approximately 95% of them present only once. This receptor was obtained from a man aged 18 to 29 in good health. The source material was naive CD8+ T cells sorted from blood. The chain joins TRBV19 to TRBJ2-7; a possible D gene is TRBD2 (6 bases). Here the CDR3 DNA reads TGTGCCAGTAGTAGGGAAACCATTTTTTCAATGGAGGGTTACGAGCAGTACTTC. Translating it yields CASSRETIFSMEGYEQYF. Drawing the rest from reference TRBV19 and TRBJ2-7, the complete variable domain is DGGITQSPKYLFRKEGQNVTLSCEQNLNHDAMYWYRQDPGQGLRLIYYSQIVNDFQKGDIAEGYSVSREKKESFPLTVTSAQKNPTAFYLCASSRETIFSMEGYEQYFGPGTRLTVT.